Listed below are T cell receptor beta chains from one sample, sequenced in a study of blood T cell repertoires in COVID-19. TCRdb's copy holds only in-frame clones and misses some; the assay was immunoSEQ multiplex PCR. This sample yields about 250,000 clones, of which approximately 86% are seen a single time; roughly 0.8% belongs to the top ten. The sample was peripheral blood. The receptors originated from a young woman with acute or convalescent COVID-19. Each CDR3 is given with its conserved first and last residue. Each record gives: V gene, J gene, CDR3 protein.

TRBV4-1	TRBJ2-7	CASSQDPGQAIRSYEQYF
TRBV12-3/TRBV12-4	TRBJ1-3	CASSLDSYTIYF
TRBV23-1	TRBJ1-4	CASSHRAPNEKLFF
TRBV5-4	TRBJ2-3	CASSPRTSGGTDTQYF
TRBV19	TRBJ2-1	CASSIGGGNLNNEQFF
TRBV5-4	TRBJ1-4	CASSPAGDEKLFF
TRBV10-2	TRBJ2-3	CASSLQGDTQYF
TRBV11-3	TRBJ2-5	CASSLETSGKPLSGETQYF
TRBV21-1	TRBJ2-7	CASSKHTSPPPDYEQYF
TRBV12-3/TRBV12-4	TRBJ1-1	CASSFDFGEAFF
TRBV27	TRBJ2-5	CASSGTVGLARETQYF
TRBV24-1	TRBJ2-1	CATSDRSGSSYNEQFF
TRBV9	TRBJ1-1	CASSVAGDGTEAFF
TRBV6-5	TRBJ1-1	CAIGETVNTEAFF
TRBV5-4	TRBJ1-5	CASSPDRGGPQHF